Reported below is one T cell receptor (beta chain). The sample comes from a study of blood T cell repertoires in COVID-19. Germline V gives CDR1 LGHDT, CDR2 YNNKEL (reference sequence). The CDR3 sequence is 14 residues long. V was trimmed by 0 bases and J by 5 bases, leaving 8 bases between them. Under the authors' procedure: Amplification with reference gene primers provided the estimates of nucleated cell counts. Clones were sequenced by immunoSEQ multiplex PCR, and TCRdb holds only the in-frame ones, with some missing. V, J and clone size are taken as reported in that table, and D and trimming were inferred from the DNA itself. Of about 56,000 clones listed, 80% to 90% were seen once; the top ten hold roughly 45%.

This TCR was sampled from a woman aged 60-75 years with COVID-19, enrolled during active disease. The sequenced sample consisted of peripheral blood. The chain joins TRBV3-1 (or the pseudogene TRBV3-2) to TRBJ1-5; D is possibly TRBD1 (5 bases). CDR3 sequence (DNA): TGTGCCAGCAGCCAAGACGCGGGGGATCAGCCCCAGCATTTT. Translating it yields CASSQDAGDQPQHF.